What follows describes a single T cell receptor (beta chain). Its matching antigen is unknown. The data originate from a study of T-cell memory formation after mild COVID-19. Across the study: In these data, TCR clusters were largely donor specific.

Trimming stripped 0 bases from V and 8 bases from J, with 16 bases between. Germline values: CDR1 SGDLS, CDR2 YYNGEE. The CDR3 has 15 amino acids. Using its own MiXCR run on the 5' RACE reads, TCRdb lists one record per CDR3 protein. Of 90,000 to 120,000 distinct CDR3 sequences listed, 15% to 20% were seen once; the top ten hold roughly 6%. Study conclusions and caveats: Day 15 to 85 contracting clones showed balanced CD4/CD8; later expanders leaned CD4+. There was no confirmation that second-wave clones peaking on day 37 were SARS-CoV-2 specific.

Sequenced sample: PBMCs or a T cell subset sorted from them (not recorded which). The source of this sequence is a man between 18 and 29 years old who had mild COVID-19 (a few samples of this study predate the infection). Cell type and time point are not known. This chain joins TRBV9 and TRBJ2-3, with D maybe TRBD2 (6 bases). This chain's CDR3 is CASSVARQEGSTQYF. In DNA form, the CDR3 reads TGTGCCAGCAGCGTAGCTCGTCAGGAGGGAAGTACGCAGTATTTT.